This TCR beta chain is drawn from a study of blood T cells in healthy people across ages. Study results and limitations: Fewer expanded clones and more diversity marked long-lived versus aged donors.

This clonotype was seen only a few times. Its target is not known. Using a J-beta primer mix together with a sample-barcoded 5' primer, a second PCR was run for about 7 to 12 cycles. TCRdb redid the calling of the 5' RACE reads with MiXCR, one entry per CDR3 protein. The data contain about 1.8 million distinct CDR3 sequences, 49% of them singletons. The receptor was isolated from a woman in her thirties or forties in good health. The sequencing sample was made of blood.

CDR3 loop: CASRLAGGHNEQFF. CDR3 nucleotides: TGTGCCAGCCGTCTAGCGGGGGGGCATAATGAGCAGTTCTTC. The chain employs TRBV7-3 and TRBJ2-1, with TRBD2 matching 12 bases. V lost 8 bases to trimming and J lost 7 bases; unmatched junction nucleotides: 6. The CDR3 totals 14 residues. Germline V lookup: CDR1 SGHTA, CDR2 FQGTGA. The whole variable domain, remainder taken from reference TRBV7-3 and TRBJ2-1, is GAGVSQTPSNKVTEKGKYVELRCDPISGHTALYWYRQSLGQGPEFLIYFQGTGAADDSGLPNDRFFAVRPEGSVSTLKIQRTERGDSAVYLCASRLAGGHNEQFFGPGTRLTVL.